A single TCR beta chain is shown here with its context. This clonotype has at least ten counts. Its antigen is unknown. No base-level quality is on record; no much larger clone is a single base apart. This sample is drawn from a study of spatial heterogeneity in lung cancer (dated by TCRdb to between 2018 and 2021). The study in broad terms: Beta-chain transcripts were consistently detected in greater numbers than alpha-chain transcripts, which likely reflects a higher abundance of beta-chain transcripts. In the raw uncorrected reads, each unique combination of TCR and UMI appeared more than ten times on average. The study quantitatively compared TCR alpha and beta repertoires across multiple tumor regions, matched nontumor lung and blood in non-small cell lung cancer. Nonsynonymous mutation counts, determined by whole-exome sequencing of tumor tissue, were related to features of the TCR repertoire. At surgery, hundreds of tumor regions, some 61 matched nontumor lung samples and 50 to 60 PBMC samples were TCR-sequenced for both alpha and beta chains. The research as a whole found: Confirming at a functional level the hypothesis that regional TCRs recognize regional mutations was considered to require additional single-cell paired TCR alpha and beta sequencing. Ubiquitous expanded tumor TCRs were found in blood more often at tumor resection than at routine follow-up.

The time point tag for this specimen amounts to: sample taken at primary tumor resection. Whole RNA extracted from tumor and nontumor lung tissue, or from cryopreserved PBMC samples, was used for TCR sequencing without cell sorting. The donors were more than 60 patients from the lung TRACERx cohort who had early-stage, untreated non-small cell lung cancer. Only patients with enough RNA available from two or more tumor regions were chosen for TCR sequencing. From the cysteine up to the phenylalanine, the CDR3 has a length of 12 residues. Left in the record is the CDR3 DNA by itself, 36 bases read in frame from the first base. V was cut back by 3 bases and J by 4 bases, leaving a gap of 5 bases between them. The library was produced with 5' RACE. TCRdb shows the sequencer as NextSeq 500. To allow correction of PCR and sequencing errors, the TCR library protocol tagged every TCR cDNA molecule with a unique molecular identifier. In the source study's methods: Decombinator tools were used for TCR identification, UMI-based error correction and CDR3 extraction. Expanded TCRs were defined as those above a frequency of 2 per 1,000, corresponding to the top 1% of the tumor frequency distribution. Each repertoire was subsampled 100 times to 5,000 TCRs, after which Renyi diversity was computed with the R vegan package. CDR3 similarity networks were built from amino acid triplet string-kernel similarity, with CDR3s being connected when pairwise similarity was above 0.82. TCRdb reprocessing: public reads trimmed at Q25 with fastp, clones called with MiXCR, in-frame beta chains kept. CDR3 protein duplicates are merged, each entry listing the most common genes and DNA. The V and J calls and clone size come from TCRdb's table, not from the authors' own analysis. This sample has approximately 44,000 distinct CDR3 sequences in its table, and roughly 10% of those were observed once. The biggest ten clones account for approximately 38% of the sample.

This receptor was identified in a female donor with early-stage non-small cell lung cancer. The chain links TRBV12-3 or TRBV12-4 with TRBJ2-3; confidence is insufficient to name the D gene. The sequenced sample was PBMCs, obtained at surgery. CDR3 protein: CASSFLSDTQYF. The nucleotides read TGTGCCAGCAGTTTTCTCTCAGATACGCAGTATTTT.